This T cell receptor beta chain originates from a study of T cells in localized non-small cell lung cancer. Repertoires were generated with immunoSEQ multiplex PCR, while TCRdb's copy carries only in-frame clones and drops some. The repertoire holds about 40,000 clones, with about four fifths as singletons. As concerns this clone: The antigen is undetermined.

Overall study findings and caveats: Appearing in adjacent lung were a median about 50 of the top 100 tumor clones. Tumor samples were not multi-region, leaving intratumor heterogeneity unexcluded. Among the tissues sampled, uninvolved adjacent lung had the highest T cell clonality, above tumor.

Trimming took 6 bases from V and 2 from J, leaving 13 bases between them. Germline CDR1 is MNHEY and CDR2 is SMNVEV (reference sequence). The CDR3 is 15 amino acids. This rearrangement joins TRBV27 to TRBJ1-4; no clear D. The sequence came from a male donor aged 60 or older with stage II lung adenocarcinoma. Sequenced here: peripheral blood mononuclear cells, sampled before any cancer treatment. For the CDR3, the DNA is TGTGCCAGCAGGCCCGGCGGAGCGACTAATGAAAAACTGTTTTTT. This translates into CASRPGGATNEKLFF. The variable domain in full, with the rest retrieved from reference TRBV27 and TRBJ1-4, is EAQVTQNPRYLITVTGKKLTVTCSQNMNHEYMSWYRQDPGLGLRQIYYSMNVEVTDKGDVPEGYKVSRKEKRNFPLILESPSPNQTSLYFCASRPGGATNEKLFFGSGTQLSVL.